The text below deals with one TCR beta chain. Naive CD8 cells comprised CD45RO-negative, CCR7-positively selected cells, excluding terminally differentiated effector memory CD45RA+ cells. The study ran the assay at deep level. Methods used by the authors: Filtering of immunoSEQ junctional sequences could not match full-length read filtering. Sequencing used immunoSEQ multiplex PCR; TCRdb keeps in-frame clones, though not all of them. V, J and clone size derive from that table, while D and trimming were established from the DNA sequence. Found here are hundreds of thousands of clones, 80% to 95% of them singletons; the top ten hold less than 25%. This entry is derived from a study of shared clonotypes between healthy human individuals. The overall study: Per donor, three plates held CD4 naive cells, three held CD4 memory, two held CD8 naive and one held CD8 memory.

Trimming removed 3 bases from V and 1 base from J; junction bases left unmatched: 10. The germline gives CDR1 LGHNA, CDR2 YNFKEQ. The CDR3 loop spans 18 amino acids. Sequencing was done on a sample of naive CD8+ T cells sorted from blood. The V gene is TRBV4-2, the J gene TRBJ2-2, with TRBD2 identical over 8 bases. The receptor's source is a man aged 25 to 40 in good health. CDR3 DNA sequence: TGTGCCAGCAGCCAGATCGGAACGGCGGGAGGGAACACCGGGGAGCTGTTTTTT. Its translation: CASSQIGTAGGNTGELFF.